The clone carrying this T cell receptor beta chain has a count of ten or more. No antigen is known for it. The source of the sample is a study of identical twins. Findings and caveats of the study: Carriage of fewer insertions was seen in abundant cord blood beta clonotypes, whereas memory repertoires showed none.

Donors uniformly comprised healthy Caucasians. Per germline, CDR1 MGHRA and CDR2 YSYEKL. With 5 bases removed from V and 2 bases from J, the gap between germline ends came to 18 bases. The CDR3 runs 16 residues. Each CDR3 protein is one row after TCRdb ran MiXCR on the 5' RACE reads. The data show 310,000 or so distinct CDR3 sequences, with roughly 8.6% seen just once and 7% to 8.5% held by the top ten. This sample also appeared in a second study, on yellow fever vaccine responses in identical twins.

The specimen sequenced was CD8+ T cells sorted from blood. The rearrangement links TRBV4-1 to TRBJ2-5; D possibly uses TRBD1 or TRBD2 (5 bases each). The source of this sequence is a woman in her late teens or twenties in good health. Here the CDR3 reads CASSSRDAIPQETQYF. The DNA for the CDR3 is TGCGCCAGCAGCTCCCGGGACGCCATTCCGCAAGAGACCCAGTACTTC.